This T cell receptor (beta chain) is from a study of cytomegalovirus exposure and HLA in healthy donors. Broader study findings: No immune exposure information besides CMV serostatus was available. Testing in vitro showed three CMV-associated chains specific for CMV antigens.

The CDR3 is made up of 15 amino acids. CDR1 MNHEY and CDR2 SMNVEV come from the germline V gene (reference sequence). V shed 8 bases, J shed 4 bases, and the junction held 9 bases outside the gene matches. Turning to this clone: Its target is not known.

The study ran its PCR with 60 Vbeta and 13 Jbeta primers. Sequenced by immunoSEQ multiplex PCR; TCRdb stores in-frame clones only, minus some. The sample lists around 270,000 clones; over 70% were seen once. Material for sequencing was PBMCs. The V and J genes are TRBV27 and TRBJ2-1, with TRBD2 matching 9 bases. This receptor was obtained from a girl aged 2-9 years in good health and CMV-seronegative. CDR3 sequence reads: CASGPGLAVYNEQFF. CDR3 DNA sequence: TGTGCCAGCGGCCCGGGACTAGCAGTTTACAATGAGCAGTTCTTC.